Shown below are 30 T cell receptor beta chains from a single sample sequenced in a study of blood T cell repertoires in COVID-19. Generated by immunoSEQ multiplex PCR, the TCRdb table keeps only in-frame clones and is missing some. This sample has some 47,000 clones; about 86% occur once, and the top ten carry around 2.9%. The sample was peripheral blood. Receptors were obtained from a woman over 75 with acute or convalescent COVID-19.

This rearrangement joins TRBV6-5 to TRBJ1-6; D possibly corresponds to TRBD1 (6 bases). Germline V gives CDR1 MNHEY, CDR2 SVGAGI. This CDR3 has 13 amino acids. Trimming left V 9 bases short and J 7 bases short, with 13 bases between. CDR3 coding DNA: TGTGCCAGAGGGGGGGATTCGAATTCACCCCTCCACTTT. Its translation: CARGGDSNSPLHF.

This clone was picked up one time. The chain links TRBV5-1 to TRBJ2-7; D gene ambiguous. This CDR3 is built from 15 residues. Trimming took 4 bases from V and 0 from J, leaving 14 bases between them. Germline V gene sequence: CDR1 SGHRS, CDR2 YFSETQ. The CDR3 is CASSEVSESSYEQYF. CDR3 nucleotide sequence: TGCGCCAGCAGCGAGGTCTCAGAGAGCTCCTACGAGCAGTACTTC.

J is TRBJ2-5 and V is TRBV5-1; TRBD2 might be the D (5 bases). Germline CDR1 reads SGHRS; CDR2 reads YFSETQ. V was pared by 4 bases and J by 7 bases, with 17 bases between. The CDR3 sequence is 14 residues long. The CDR3 region has the DNA TGCGCCAGCAGCCAAAGTTGGGGTGGAGGGACCCAGTACTTC. Its translation is CASSQSWGGGTQYF.

The gene calls are TRBV19 and TRBJ1-4; 9 nucleotides match TRBD1. Germline V gives CDR1 LNHDA, CDR2 SQIVND (reference sequence). The CDR3 extends over 15 amino acids. With V trimmed by 5 bases and J by 4 bases, 5 bases remained unmatched. The CDR3 spells CASSPLGQGNEKLFF. CDR3 bases: TGTGCCAGTAGTCCACTGGGACAGGGTAATGAAAAACTGTTTTTT.

This clone has more than one count but fewer than ten. The chain uses TRBV7-6 and TRBJ1-3, with 8 positions matching TRBD1. Germline trimming cut 3 bases from V and 1 base from J; bases unmatched to any gene: 5. This CDR3 is built from 16 residues. Germline V gene sequence: CDR1 SGHVS, CDR2 FNYEAQ. CDR3 in amino acids: CASSLGQETSGNTIYF. The DNA for the CDR3 is TGTGCCAGCAGCTTGGGACAGGAAACATCTGGAAACACCATATATTTT.

The rearrangement joins TRBV6-5 to TRBJ2-2; maybe TRBD2 (5 bases). The CDR3 consists of 13 residues. Trimming pared 6 bases from V and 7 bases from J, leaving 12 bases between. The germline gives CDR1 MNHEY, CDR2 SVGAGI. The CDR3 coding sequence is TGTGCCAGCAGGGAGACACGGGACGGGGAGCTGTTTTTT. This sequence encodes CASRETRDGELFF.

The rearrangement uses TRBV27 and TRBJ2-3; D is unclear. The CDR3 has 13 amino acids. The V gene's germline CDR1 is MNHEY and CDR2 SMNVEV (reference sequence). V was cut by 2 bases and J by 5 bases, with 8 bases left in between. The CDR3 loop reads CASSLGPLDTQYF. CDR3 coding DNA: TGTGCCAGCAGTTTAGGGCCGTTAGATACGCAGTATTTT.

V and J are TRBV5-4 and TRBJ1-1; weak D call: TRBD1 (6 bases). This CDR3 has 15 residues. Germline V gene sequence: CDR1 SGHNT, CDR2 YYREEE (reference sequence). The V end lost 4 bases, the J end lost 2 bases, and 15 bases lay between the germline ends. This CDR3 is CASSRSTGGNTEAFF. CDR3 coding DNA: TGTGCCAGCAGCAGATCGACAGGTGGTAACACTGAAGCTTTCTTT.

The rearrangement uses TRBV28 and TRBJ2-5, with D possibly matching TRBD2 (5 bases). The CDR3 contains 14 residues. The germline CDR1 and CDR2 sequences are MDHEN and SYDVKM. Trimming took 2 bases from V and 0 from J, leaving 7 bases between them. As DNA, the CDR3 is TGTGCCAGCAGTTTAGGCGGGTACCAAGAGACCCAGTACTTC. Protein sequence: CASSLGGYQETQYF.

V gene TRBV6-5 combines with J gene TRBJ1-2, with TRBD1 identical over 7 bases. This CDR3 comprises 14 residues. Trimming cost V 4 bases and J 5 bases; bases outside gene matches: 7. Germline CDR1 is MNHEY and CDR2 is SVGAGI. The CDR3 DNA reads as TGTGCCAGCAGTTCAGAGACAGGGTATTATGGCTACACCTTC. Residues: CASSSETGYYGYTF.

The chain carries TRBV5-1 and TRBJ2-2; 7 bases are shared with TRBD1. The V gene end was trimmed by 9 bases and the J gene end by 2 bases; junction bases not matched to a gene: 10. This CDR3 has 15 residues. From germline, CDR1 is SGHRS and CDR2 YFSETQ. CDR3 residues: CATSPGQTNTGELFF. As DNA, the CDR3 is TGCGCCACCTCTCCGGGACAGACAAACACCGGGGAGCTGTTTTTT.

The chain has TRBV7-2 and TRBJ2-5, with TRBD1 matching over 7 bases. The V and J ends lost 5 bases and 5 bases, in that order; junction bases with no gene match: 5. Germline V gene sequence: CDR1 SGHTA, CDR2 FQGNSA. The CDR3 is made up of 13 amino acids. This CDR3 reads CASSPRRGETQYF. The CDR3, as DNA: TGTGCCAGCAGCCCCCGCAGGGGGGAGACCCAGTACTTC. Looking up the rest from reference TRBV7-2 and TRBJ2-5 gives the full variable domain: GAGVSQSPSNKVTEKGKDVELRCDPISGHTALYWYRQSLGQGLEFLIYFQGNSAPDKSGLPSDRFSAERTGGSVSTLTIQRTQQEDSAVYLCASSPRRGETQYFGPGTRLLVL.

The chain uses TRBV9 and TRBJ1-3; TRBD1 might be the D (6 bases). V was trimmed by 1 base and J by 0 bases, leaving 8 bases between them. The CDR3 runs to 15 residues. The germline V gene encodes CDR1 SGDLS and CDR2 YYNGEE. The CDR3 nucleotides read TGTGCCAGCAGCGTACAGGGGAACTCTGGAAACACCATATATTTT. Its translation is CASSVQGNSGNTIYF.

The V and J genes are TRBV19 and TRBJ2-3, with D hard to call. Per the germline V gene, CDR1 is LNHDA and CDR2 is SQIVND (reference sequence). CDR3 length: 14 amino acids. Between the trimmed V and J ends, which lost 5 bases and 0 bases, there was a span of 9 bases. The chain's CDR3 is CASSRRSSTDTQYF. The DNA of the CDR3 is TGTGCCAGTAGTCGGCGGTCTAGCACAGATACGCAGTATTTT.

V gene TRBV7-2 combines with J gene TRBJ1-1, with D possibly being TRBD1 (5 bases). The CDR3 is 13 amino acids. CDR1 and CDR2 (germline): SGHTA, FQGNSA. V was shortened by 5 bases and J by 2 bases, with 9 bases between the two germline ends. The CDR3 DNA is TGTGCCAGCAGCACCAGGGTAAACACTGAAGCTTTCTTT. Protein product: CASSTRVNTEAFF.

This chain connects TRBV25-1 to TRBJ1-2; tentative D call: TRBD1 (5 bases). Trimming pared 6 bases from V and 6 bases from J, leaving 14 bases between. Germline V gene sequence: CDR1 MGHDK, CDR2 SYGVNS. The CDR3 spans 13 residues. CDR3 coding DNA: TGTGCCAGCAGGGGAGGGGCCTTAAATGGCTACACCTTC. Its protein is CASRGGALNGYTF.

The rearrangement joins TRBV19 to TRBJ2-1; maybe TRBD2 (7 bases). V shed 10 bases and J shed 6 bases, with 22 bases lying between them. Germline lookup yields CDR1 LNHDA and CDR2 SQIVND (reference sequence). There are 15 residues in the CDR3. CDR3: CAIGGGGPRGNEQFF. The DNA for the CDR3 is TGTGCCATCGGGGGCGGGGGCCCTAGGGGCAATGAGCAGTTCTTC.

The chain carries TRBV5-1 and TRBJ2-7, with D possibly being TRBD1 (6 bases). CDR1 is SGHRS and CDR2 is YFSETQ in the germline V gene. The germline V and J ends were trimmed by 0 bases and 3 bases, with 13 bases remaining between them. The CDR3 covers 15 residues. The CDR3 here is CASSLGRQVGYEQYF. CDR3 DNA: TGCGCCAGCAGCTTGGGAAGACAGGTGGGCTACGAGCAGTACTTC.

This CDR3 reads CASSETGPHSPLHF. In DNA form, the CDR3 reads TGCGCCAGCTCTGAGACAGGGCCTCATTCACCCCTCCACTTT. This chain connects TRBV10-2 to TRBJ1-6; TRBD1 matches 7 bases. J gave up 8 bases and V 8 bases, and 9 bases lay outside the gene matches. The CDR3 length is 14 residues. Per the germline V gene, CDR1 is WSHSY and CDR2 is SAAADI.

The CDR3 here is CSSSERTGANTEAFF. The DNA for the CDR3 is TGCAGCTCCAGTGAGCGGACAGGCGCAAACACTGAAGCTTTCTTT. This rearrangement joins TRBV29-1 to TRBJ1-1; 7 nucleotides agree with TRBD1. The length of the CDR3 is 15 residues. The V segment lost 8 bases and the J segment 2 bases; nucleotides outside the gene matches: 14. Germline V CDR1 and CDR2: SQVTM, ANQGSEA.

The CDR3 loop reads CAWRREGRGNTIYF. The CDR3 region has the DNA TGTGCCTGGAGGAGGGAAGGGAGAGGAAACACCATATATTTT. The genes are TRBV30 and TRBJ1-3; D not certain. This CDR3 contains 14 residues. Deletions cut 3 bases from V and 4 bases from J, with 13 bases between. The germline V gene has CDR1 GTSNPN and CDR2 SVGIG (reference sequence). Variable domain in full (rest from reference TRBV30 and TRBJ1-3): SQTIHQWPATLVQPVGSPLSLECTVEGTSNPNLYWYRQAAGRGLQLLFYSVGIGQISSEVPQNLSASRPQDRQFILSSKKLLLSDSGFYLCAWRREGRGNTIYFGEGSWLTVV.

This clone was seen just once. The genes are TRBV3-1 (or the pseudogene TRBV3-2) and TRBJ2-3; 15 nucleotides align to TRBD2. Germline CDR1 LGHDT, CDR2 YNNKEL (reference sequence). The CDR3 is 15 amino acids. Trimming at V came to 4 bases and at J to 5 bases, leaving 1 base not matched to a gene. This CDR3 reads CASSRTSGGGDTQYF. DNA of the CDR3: TGTGCCAGCAGCCGGACTAGCGGGGGGGGAGATACGCAGTATTTT.

J is TRBJ2-5 and V is TRBV2, with D possibly being TRBD2 (5 bases). V was shortened by 5 bases and J by 7 bases, with 5 bases between the two germline ends. This CDR3 has 10 amino acids. From germline, CDR1 is SNHLY and CDR2 FYNNEI. CDR3 DNA sequence: TGTGCCAGCAGTACTAGGACCCAGTACTTC. Translating gives CASSTRTQYF.

This clone came up a few times. The rearrangement uses TRBV20-1 and TRBJ2-1; D is perhaps TRBD2 (6 bases). V gave up 6 bases and J gave up 9 bases, with 12 bases separating them. This CDR3 is built from 11 residues. Per the germline V gene, CDR1 is DFQATT and CDR2 is SNEGSKA (reference sequence). In DNA form, the CDR3 reads TGCAGTGCAAACGGACTATCTGAGCAGTTCTTC. This gives the protein CSANGLSEQFF.

A few counts support this clone. The chain couples TRBV6-6 to TRBJ1-1, with 8 bases identical to TRBD1. Trimming took 8 bases from V and 4 from J; bases not matched to a gene: 9. CDR1 MNHNY and CDR2 SVGAGI come from the germline V gene (reference sequence). This CDR3 is 14 amino acids long. In DNA, the CDR3 is TGTGCCAGCCCAGGGGGCAAGTGGGGCACTGAAGCTTTCTTT. It specifies CASPGGKWGTEAFF.

The chain joins TRBV6-1 to TRBJ2-7, with D maybe TRBD1 (6 bases). V was cut by 3 bases and J by 2 bases, with 14 bases left in between. The CDR3 covers 15 residues. Germline CDR1 and CDR2: MNHNS and SASEGT. This CDR3 is CASSDPGHGPYEQYF. The CDR3 DNA follows: TGTGCCAGCAGTGACCCGGGACACGGACCCTACGAGCAGTACTTC.

The chain links TRBV2 to TRBJ2-1; TRBD2 matches 13 bases. The ends lost 7 bases at V and 9 bases at J; junction bases unmatched: 9. CDR1 is SNHLY, CDR2 FYNNEI, per germline. The CDR3 loop spans 15 amino acids. CDR3 protein: CASTVTSGGAPEQFF. The DNA of the CDR3 is TGTGCCAGCACCGTAACTAGCGGGGGGGCGCCTGAGCAGTTCTTC.

This rearrangement joins TRBV19 to TRBJ2-7, with 7 bases aligning to TRBD1. V lost 5 bases to trimming and J lost 3 bases; unmatched junction nucleotides: 7. This CDR3 region has 14 residues. The germline CDR1 and CDR2 sequences are LNHDA and SQIVND (reference sequence). The CDR3 bases are TGTGCCAGTAGTCCAAGACAGGGAAGCTACGAGCAGTACTTC. It yields the protein CASSPRQGSYEQYF.

The chain carries TRBV6-1 and TRBJ1-5; 11 nucleotides match TRBD1. With V trimmed by 2 bases and J by 2 bases, 5 bases remained unmatched. This CDR3 is built from 17 residues. CDR1 MNHNS and CDR2 SASEGT come from the germline V gene. The CDR3 loop is CASSERLGQGGNQPQHF. CDR3 DNA: TGTGCCAGCAGTGAAAGGCTGGGACAGGGGGGCAATCAGCCCCAGCATTTT.

The chain is built from TRBV11-2 and TRBJ1-4; TRBD1 is a possible D gene (6 bases). This CDR3 is built from 15 residues. CDR1 is SGHAT, CDR2 FQNNGV, per germline. Trimming stripped 4 bases from V and 1 base from J, with 10 bases between. CDR3 protein: CASSSQQGTNEKLFF. In nucleotides, the CDR3 is TGTGCCAGCAGCTCGCAACAGGGAACTAATGAAAAACTGTTTTTT.